What follows are 20 T cell receptor beta chains derived from one specimen sequenced in a study of T-cell reconstitution after alpha-beta-depleted transplantation in children. Unique molecular identifiers were used in preparing the TCRbeta library. TCRdb re-called the PCR reads through MiXCR, storing one row per CDR3 protein. The data hold some 500,000 distinct CDR3 sequences, with around 17% observed a single time. Specimen: PBMCs from the stem cell graft donor, collected from the stem cell graft. The source of these receptors is a human donor who donated a stem cell graft to a child with acute lymphoblastic leukemia.

J is TRBJ1-6 and V is TRBV5-1; TRBD1 matches 7 bases. Germline loops: CDR1 SGHRS, CDR2 YFSETQ. The junction had 15 bases not matched to a gene; V was cut back by 4 bases and J by 8 bases. This CDR3 spans 17 amino acids. The CDR3 DNA reads as TGCGCCAGCAGCCAGAGAGACAGGGCCAGGGGGGATTCACCCCTCCACTTT. Its protein is CASSQRDRARGDSPLHF. Full variable domain (missing parts from reference TRBV5-1 and TRBJ1-6): KAGVTQTPRYLIKTRGQQVTLSCSPISGHRSVSWYQQTPGQGLQFLFEYFSETQRNKGNFPGRFSGRQFSNSRSEMNVSTLELGDSALYLCASSQRDRARGDSPLHFGNGTRLTVT.

This clonotype was seen a few times. V is TRBV7-7 and J is TRBJ2-1, with 7 bases matching TRBD2. Germline V gene data show CDR1 as SSHAT and CDR2 as FNYEAQ (reference sequence). CDR3 size: 17 residues. The V and J ends lost 2 bases and 8 bases, in that order; junction bases with no gene match: 15. DNA of the CDR3: TGTGCCAGCAGCTTATCGGGTTTGGGGGGGGACTTCCATGAGCAGTTCTTC. As protein: CASSLSGLGGDFHEQFF. Using reference TRBV7-7 and TRBJ2-1 for the parts outside the CDR3, the full variable domain is GAGVSQSPRYKVTKRGQDVTLRCDPISSHATLYWYQQALGQGPEFLTYFNYEAQPDKSGLPSDRFSAERPEGSISTLTIQRTEQRDSAMYRCASSLSGLGGDFHEQFFGPGTRLTVL.

Only a few counts were recorded for this clonotype. The genes are TRBV13 and TRBJ1-2, with 9 bases that match TRBD1. V was pared by 5 bases and J by 4 bases, with 5 bases of the junction left unmatched. Germline-derived CDR1 and CDR2 are PRHDT and FYEKMQ (reference sequence). This CDR3 region has 14 residues. CDR3 nucleotide sequence: TGTGCCAGCAGCCACAGGGGGCGATCCTATGGCTACACCTTC. It specifies CASSHRGRSYGYTF.

The chain employs TRBV11-1 and TRBJ1-2, with TRBD1 identical over 7 bases. The CDR3 totals 18 residues. Germline V lookup: CDR1 SGHAT, CDR2 FQDESV (reference sequence). Trimming at V came to 5 bases and at J to 3 bases, leaving 18 bases not matched to a gene. CDR3 amino acids: CASSPQTGLVIGDYGYTF. In nucleotides, the CDR3 is TGTGCCAGCAGCCCACAGACAGGGCTCGTAATCGGGGACTATGGCTACACCTTC. The full variable domain, completed using reference TRBV11-1 and TRBJ1-2, is EAEVAQSPRYKITEKSQAVAFWCDPISGHATLYWYRQILGQGPELLVQFQDESVVDDSQLPKDRFSAERLKGVDSTLKIQPAELGDSAMYLCASSPQTGLVIGDYGYTFGSGTRLTVV.

This clonotype showed up just a few times. This chain uses TRBV27 with TRBJ2-7; 9 bases match TRBD1. CDR1 is MNHEY, CDR2 SMNVEV, per germline (reference sequence). The V gene end was trimmed by 4 bases and the J gene end by 4 bases; junction bases not matched to a gene: 8. This CDR3 is 15 amino acids long. The CDR3 is CASSYSGTGRYEQYF. DNA of the CDR3: TGTGCCAGCAGTTACTCCGGGACAGGGCGATACGAGCAGTACTTC.

The CDR3 is CASAGFDSNQPQHF. As DNA, the CDR3 is TGTGCCAGCGCCGGGTTCGATAGCAATCAGCCCCAGCATTTT. The chain combines TRBV2 with TRBJ1-5; D is uncertain. Deletions cut 8 bases from V and 0 bases from J, with 11 bases between. The V gene's germline CDR1 is SNHLY and CDR2 FYNNEI. The CDR3 sequence is 14 residues long.

This clonotype was observed a few times. The V gene is TRBV20-1, the J gene TRBJ2-1; D remains ambiguous. Per germline, CDR1 DFQATT and CDR2 SNEGSKA (reference sequence). This CDR3 spans 15 amino acids. Trimming left V 0 bases short and J 7 bases short, with 16 bases between. The CDR3 DNA sequence: TGCAGTGCTAGAGATCTCCAAGGTCGCCCTAATGAGCAGTTCTTC. It yields the protein CSARDLQGRPNEQFF.

The chain carries TRBV7-9 and TRBJ2-2; 7 bases are a match to TRBD2. With V trimmed by 1 base and J by 4 bases, 6 bases remained unmatched. Germline CDR1 is SEHNR and CDR2 is FQNEAQ (reference sequence). CDR3 size: 16 residues. Here the CDR3 reads CASSLGRERGTGELFF. The CDR3 coding sequence is TGTGCCAGCAGCTTAGGGCGGGAGCGCGGCACCGGGGAGCTGTTTTTT.

The chain joins TRBV13 to TRBJ2-1; 10 positions agree with TRBD2. The CDR3 extends over 16 amino acids. V shed 5 bases, J shed 4 bases, and the junction held 8 bases outside the gene matches. Germline loops: CDR1 PRHDT, CDR2 FYEKMQ (reference sequence). The CDR3 region has the DNA TGTGCCAGCAGCAACGGAGCGGGAGGGGAATACAATGAGCAGTTCTTC. Its protein is CASSNGAGGEYNEQFF. Full variable domain (remainder filled in from reference TRBV13 and TRBJ2-1): AAGVIQSPRHLIKEKRETATLKCYPIPRHDTVYWYQQGPGQDPQFLISFYEKMQSDKGSIPDRFSAQQFSDYHSELNMSSLELGDSALYFCASSNGAGGEYNEQFFGPGTRLTVL.

This clonotype was picked up many times. V gene TRBV7-9 combines with J gene TRBJ1-1; no definite D call. The CDR3 is made up of 14 amino acids. Germline V lookup: CDR1 SEHNR, CDR2 FQNEAQ (reference sequence). With 1 base removed from V and 6 bases from J, the gap between germline ends came to 12 bases. CDR3 protein: CASSLGGGIAEAFF. CDR3 nucleotide sequence: TGTGCCAGCAGCTTAGGGGGAGGGATCGCTGAAGCTTTCTTT. The full variable domain, rest sourced from reference TRBV7-9 and TRBJ1-1, is DTGVSQNPRHKITKRGQNVTFRCDPISEHNRLYWYRQTLGQGPEFLTYFQNEAQLEKSRLLSDRFSAERPKGSFSTLEIQRTEQGDSAMYLCASSLGGGIAEAFFGQGTRLTVV.

In DNA form, the CDR3 reads TGTGCCAGCAGTTTAATCGCAGTTCAGCCCCAGCATTTT. It encodes CASSLIAVQPQHF. The chain carries TRBV12-3 or TRBV12-4 and TRBJ1-5; no reliable D call. This CDR3 is built from 13 residues. Trimming left V 2 bases short and J 6 bases short, with 8 bases between.

This clonotype was counted a few times. The chain is built from TRBV18 and TRBJ2-7, with 7 bases aligning to TRBD2. Germline CDR1 KGHSH, CDR2 LQKENI. J lost 3 bases, V lost 3 bases, and 8 bases had no gene match. The CDR3 totals 15 residues. For the CDR3, the DNA is TGTGCCAGCTCACCCCAGCGGGACCTCCTCTACGAGCAGTACTTC. This sequence encodes CASSPQRDLLYEQYF. Drawing the rest from reference TRBV18 and TRBJ2-7, the complete variable domain is NAGVMQNPRHLVRRRGQEARLRCSPMKGHSHVYWYRQLPEEGLKFMVYLQKENIIDESGMPKERFSAEFPKEGPSILRIQQVVRGDSAAYFCASSPQRDLLYEQYFGPGTRLTVT.

This clonotype was counted only a few times. This chain links TRBV7-9 with TRBJ2-7, with 11 bases matching TRBD2. Trimming removed 6 bases from V and 3 bases from J; junction bases left unmatched: 7. The CDR3 is 15 amino acids. Germline V gives CDR1 SEHNR, CDR2 FQNEAQ (reference sequence). DNA of the CDR3: TGTGCCAGCAGGACGGGACTAGCGGAGAACTACGAGCAGTACTTC. It translates to CASRTGLAENYEQYF.

The V call is TRBV4-1, the J call TRBJ1-1; 8 bases fit TRBD1. In germline, CDR1 is MGHRA, CDR2 YSYEKL. The junction had 8 bases not matched to a gene; V was cut back by 1 base and J by 1 base. The CDR3 totals 17 residues. In DNA, the CDR3 is TGCGCCAGCAGCCAAGGCCAGGGGGCTTCTAAGAACACTGAAGCTTTCTTT. Translating it yields CASSQGQGASKNTEAFF.

V usage is TRBV29-1 and J usage is TRBJ2-7; no reliable D call. Trimming shortened V by 7 bases and J by 1 base, and 17 bases separated the two germline ends. The CDR3 sequence is 14 residues long. In germline, CDR1 is SQVTM, CDR2 ANQGSEA. The CDR3 spells CSALNDGDSYEQYF. Here the CDR3 DNA reads TGCAGCGCTTTGAACGACGGTGATTCCTACGAGCAGTACTTC.

The CDR3 spells CSASGLAGNYGYTF. In nucleotides, the CDR3 is TGCAGTGCCTCCGGCCTCGCGGGGAACTATGGCTACACCTTC. This chain links TRBV20-1 with TRBJ1-2; D unclear. The CDR3 consists of 14 residues. V lost 6 bases and J lost 2, with 16 bases in between. Germline V gene sequence: CDR1 DFQATT, CDR2 SNEGSKA (reference sequence).

This clonotype was observed a handful of times. The chain is built from TRBV5-5 and TRBJ1-1; 7 nucleotides match TRBD1. Trimming at V came to 4 bases and at J to 1 base, leaving 4 bases not matched to a gene. The CDR3 contains 14 residues. Per the germline V gene, CDR1 is SGHKS and CDR2 is YYEKEE (reference sequence). The CDR3 reads CASSRAGGNTEAFF. The DNA of the CDR3 is TGTGCCAGCAGCAGGGCAGGGGGGAACACTGAAGCTTTCTTT.

The chain has TRBV5-1 and TRBJ2-1, with 7 positions matching TRBD2. Germline loops: CDR1 SGHRS, CDR2 YFSETQ. The CDR3 is 16 amino acids. J was trimmed by 0 bases and V by 2 bases; bases with no gene match: 5. The CDR3, as DNA: TGCGCCAGCAGCTTTAGCCTAGCGGACTCCTACAATGAGCAGTTCTTC. This translates into CASSFSLADSYNEQFF.

In this sample, this clonotype turned up a few times. The J gene is TRBJ1-2, the V gene TRBV20-1; TRBD1 agrees at 9 bases. The CDR3 sequence is 15 residues long. V gave up 5 bases and J gave up 3 bases; unmatched junction bases: 10. CDR1 is DFQATT, CDR2 SNEGSKA, per germline (reference sequence). CDR3 region: CSAPPGQGIDYGYTF. In DNA form, the CDR3 reads TGCAGTGCTCCTCCGGGACAGGGAATAGACTATGGCTACACCTTC.

The V and J genes are TRBV5-1 and TRBJ2-6, with D unclear. The CDR3 covers 15 residues. V lost 4 bases, J lost 2 bases, and 10 bases lay in between. Germline CDR1 reads SGHRS; CDR2 reads YFSETQ. The CDR3 DNA reads TGCGCCAGCAGCCCCTTCACGGCTGGGGCCAACGTCCTGACTTTC. It translates to CASSPFTAGANVLTF.